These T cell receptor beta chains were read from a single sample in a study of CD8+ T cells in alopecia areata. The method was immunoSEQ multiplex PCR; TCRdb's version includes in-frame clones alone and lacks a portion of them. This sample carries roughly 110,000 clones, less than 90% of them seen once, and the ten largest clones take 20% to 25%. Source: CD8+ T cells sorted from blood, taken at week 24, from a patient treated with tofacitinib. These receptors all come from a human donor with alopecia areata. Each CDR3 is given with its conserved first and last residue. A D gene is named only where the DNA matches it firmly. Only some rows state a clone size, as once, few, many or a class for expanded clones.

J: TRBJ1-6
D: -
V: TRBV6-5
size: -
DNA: TGTGCCAGCAGTTATAGTGGGAGCTCCTATAATTCACCCCTCCACTTT
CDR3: CASSYSGSSYNSPLHF

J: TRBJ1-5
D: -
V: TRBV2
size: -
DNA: TGTGCCAGCAGTGAAGTGACAGATCAGGGCCATCAGCCCCAGCATTTT
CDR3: CASSEVTDQGHQPQHF

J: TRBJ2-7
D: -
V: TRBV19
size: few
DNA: TGTGCCAGTAGTATGAAGGACAGTTACTCCTACGAGCAGTACTTC
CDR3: CASSMKDSYSYEQYF

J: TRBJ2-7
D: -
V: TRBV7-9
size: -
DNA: TGTGCCAGCAGCGCCGGGGGGCGCCGTGCCTACGAGCAGTACTTC
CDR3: CASSAGGRRAYEQYF

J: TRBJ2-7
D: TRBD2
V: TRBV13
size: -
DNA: TGTGCCAGCAGCCAACGGACTAGCGGGGGGAACGACGAGCAGTACTTC
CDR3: CASSQRTSGGNDEQYF

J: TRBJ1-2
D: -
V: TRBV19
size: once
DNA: TGTGCCAGTAGCGATCGACAGAACTATGGCTACACCTTC
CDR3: CASSDRQNYGYTF

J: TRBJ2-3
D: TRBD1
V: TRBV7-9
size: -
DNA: TGTGCCAGCAGACCGGTTGCAGGGGGTGGGGATACGCAGTATTTT
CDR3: CASRPVAGGGDTQYF

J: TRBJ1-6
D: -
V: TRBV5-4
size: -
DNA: TGTGCCAGCAGCTTAGGGAATTCACCCCTCCACTTT
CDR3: CASSLGNSPLHF

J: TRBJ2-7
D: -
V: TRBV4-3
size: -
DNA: TGCGCCAGCAGCCAAGTTCAGGGCCCCTACGAGCAGTACTTC
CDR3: CASSQVQGPYEQYF

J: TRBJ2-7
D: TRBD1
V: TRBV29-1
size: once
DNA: TGCAGCGTCGGACAGGGGTCCTACGAGCAGTACTTC
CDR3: CSVGQGSYEQYF

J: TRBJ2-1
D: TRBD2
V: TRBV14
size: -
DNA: TGTGCCAGCAGCCAAGAGGGACTAGCGGGGGGATACTACAATGAGCAGTTCTTC
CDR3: CASSQEGLAGGYYNEQFF

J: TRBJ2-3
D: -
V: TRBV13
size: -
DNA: TGTGCCAGCAGCTTACAAGACTCCTCCCCAGGAGATACGCAGTATTTT
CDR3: CASSLQDSSPGDTQYF

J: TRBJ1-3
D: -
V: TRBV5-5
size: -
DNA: TGTGCCAGCAGCTTGTCCGCAGGGATAGGAAACACCATATATTTT
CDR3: CASSLSAGIGNTIYF

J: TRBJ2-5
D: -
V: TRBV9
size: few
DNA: TGTGCCAGCAGCGTAGAGTTGGGGGAGACCCAGTACTTC
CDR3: CASSVELGETQYF

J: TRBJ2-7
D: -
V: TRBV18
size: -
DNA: TGTGCCAGCTCTGATGAAAGCAGCTCCTACGAGCAGTACTTC
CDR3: CASSDESSSYEQYF

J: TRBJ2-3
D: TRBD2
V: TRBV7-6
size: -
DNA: TGTGCCAGCAGCCCGACCTTAGCGGGGCACACAGATACGCAGTATTTT
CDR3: CASSPTLAGHTDTQYF

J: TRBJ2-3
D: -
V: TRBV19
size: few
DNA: TGTGCCAGTGGGTATACGCAGTATTTT
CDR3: CASGYTQYF

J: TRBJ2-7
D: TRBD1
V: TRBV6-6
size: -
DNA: TGTGCCAGCAGTCCAAGACAGGGTGGCTACGAGCAGTACTTC
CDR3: CASSPRQGGYEQYF

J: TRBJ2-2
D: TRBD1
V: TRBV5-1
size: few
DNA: TGCGCCAGCAGCGTGGGGACAGCCGCGAACACCGGGGAGCTGTTTTTT
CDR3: CASSVGTAANTGELFF

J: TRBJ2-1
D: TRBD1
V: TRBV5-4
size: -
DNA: TGTGCCAGCAGCACAGGGGCAAATGAGCAGTTCTTC
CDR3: CASSTGANEQFF

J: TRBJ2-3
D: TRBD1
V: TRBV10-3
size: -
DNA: TGTGCCATCAGTGAGTCGAGGACAGGGGGAGAGTCAGATACGCAGTATTTT
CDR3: CAISESRTGGESDTQYF

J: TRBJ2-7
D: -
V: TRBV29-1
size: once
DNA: TGCAGCGTTGAAGTGGTTTGGCGCGGGGCCTACGAGCAGTACTTC
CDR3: CSVEVVWRGAYEQYF

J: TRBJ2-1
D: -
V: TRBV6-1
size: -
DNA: TGTGCCGTTATACCGGGGGGCGCAAGGGATGAGCAGTTCTTC
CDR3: CAVIPGGARDEQFF

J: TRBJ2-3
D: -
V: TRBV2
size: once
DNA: TGTGCCAGCAATCTCGGTGGGAACACAGATACGCAGTATTTT
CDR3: CASNLGGNTDTQYF

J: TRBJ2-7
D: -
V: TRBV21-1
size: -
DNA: TGTGCCAGCAGCAATGCTTTCCACGAGCAGTACTTC
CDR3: CASSNAFHEQYF

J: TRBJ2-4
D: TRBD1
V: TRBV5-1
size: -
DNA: TGCGCCAGCAGCTTGGGGACAGGGGTAAACATTCAGTACTTC
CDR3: CASSLGTGVNIQYF

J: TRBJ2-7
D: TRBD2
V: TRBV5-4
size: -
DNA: TGTGCCAGCAGACCCAGCGGGGGGAGCTCCTACGAGCAGTACTTC
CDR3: CASRPSGGSSYEQYF

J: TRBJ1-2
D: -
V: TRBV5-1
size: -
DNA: TGCGCCAGCAGCTTGGAGGGCGGTACATATGGCTACACCTTC
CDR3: CASSLEGGTYGYTF

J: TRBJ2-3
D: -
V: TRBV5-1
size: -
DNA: TGCGCCAGCAGCTTTTGGGGGTCCGGCGGGAGCACAGATACGCAGTATTTT
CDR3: CASSFWGSGGSTDTQYF

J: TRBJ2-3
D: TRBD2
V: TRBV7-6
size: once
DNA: TGTGCCAGCAGCTTAGGCCCGCCTAGTAGCGGGGGTTTTACAGATACGCAGTATTTT
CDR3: CASSLGPPSSGGFTDTQYF

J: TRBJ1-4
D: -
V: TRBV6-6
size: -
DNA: TGTGCCAGCGGACCGGGGGGGACTAATGAAAAACTGTTTTTT
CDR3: CASGPGGTNEKLFF

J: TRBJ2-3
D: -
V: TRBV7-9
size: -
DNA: TGTGCCAGCAGCTTAGCCGGCGACACAGATACGCAGTATTTT
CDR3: CASSLAGDTDTQYF

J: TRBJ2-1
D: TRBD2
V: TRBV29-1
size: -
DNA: TGCAGCGTTGTAGGGCTAGCGGGGCAGCCCAATGAGCAGTTCTTC
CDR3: CSVVGLAGQPNEQFF

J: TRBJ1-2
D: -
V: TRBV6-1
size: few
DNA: TGTGCCAGCAGCCCCGGGACGGCCAACTATGGCTACACCTTC
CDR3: CASSPGTANYGYTF

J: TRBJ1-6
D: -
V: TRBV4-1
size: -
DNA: TGCGCCAGCAGCCAAGTATCCAGGGAGGATTCACCCCTCCACTTT
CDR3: CASSQVSREDSPLHF

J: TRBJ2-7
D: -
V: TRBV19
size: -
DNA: TGTGCCAGTAGTATCGGTCACTTCAGCTCCTACGAGCAGTACTTC
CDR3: CASSIGHFSSYEQYF

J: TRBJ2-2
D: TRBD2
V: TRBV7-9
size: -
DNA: TGTGCCGGAGAAGGACTAGCTGGAATAAACACCGGGGAGCTGTTTTTT
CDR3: CAGEGLAGINTGELFF

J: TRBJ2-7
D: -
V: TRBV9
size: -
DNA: TGTGCCAGCAGCCTCCGACAGGCCCGCCACTACGAGCAGTACTTC
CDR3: CASSLRQARHYEQYF

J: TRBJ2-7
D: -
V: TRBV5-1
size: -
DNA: TGCGCCAGCAGCCTGGGGCAGGGTGGTATTAGGTCCTACGAGCAGTACTTC
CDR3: CASSLGQGGIRSYEQYF

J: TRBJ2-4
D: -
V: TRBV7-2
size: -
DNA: TGTGCCAGCAGCTTAGGGCCCCAAGTCCTAGCCAAAAACATTCAGTACTTC
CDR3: CASSLGPQVLAKNIQYF

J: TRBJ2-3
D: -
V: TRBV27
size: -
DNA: TGTGCCAGCAGTTACCACCAGGGGGGGGCGACAGATACGCAGTATTTT
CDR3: CASSYHQGGATDTQYF

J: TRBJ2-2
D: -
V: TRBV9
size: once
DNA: TGTGCCAGCAGCCGTGGAATTTCAATCCGGGAGCTGTTTTTT
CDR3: CASSRGISIRELFF

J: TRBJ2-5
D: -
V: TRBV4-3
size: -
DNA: TGCGCCAGCAGCAGAAGGGACCTCCCGGGCGAGACCCAGTACTTC
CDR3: CASSRRDLPGETQYF

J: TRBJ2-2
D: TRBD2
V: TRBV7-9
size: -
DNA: TGTGCCAGCAGCGTGGGACTAGCGGGTACCGGGGAGCTGTTTTTT
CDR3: CASSVGLAGTGELFF

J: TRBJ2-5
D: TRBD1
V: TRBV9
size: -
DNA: TGTGCCAGCAGCGCTTGGGGGACAGGGGGCTTTGAGACCCAGTACTTC
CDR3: CASSAWGTGGFETQYF

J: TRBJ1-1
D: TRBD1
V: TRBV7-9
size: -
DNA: TGTGCCAGCAGCCAGCAGACAGGGGTTTATGACACTGAAGCTTTCTTT
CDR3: CASSQQTGVYDTEAFF

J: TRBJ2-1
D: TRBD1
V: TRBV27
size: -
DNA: TGTGCCAGCAGTTTGGGACAGGGAAAGCAGTTCTTC
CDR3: CASSLGQGKQFF

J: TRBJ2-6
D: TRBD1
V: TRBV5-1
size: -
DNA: TGCGCCAGCAGCTTGTATTCCCCGGGACAGGATAACTCTGGGGCCAACGTCCTGACTTTC
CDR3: CASSLYSPGQDNSGANVLTF

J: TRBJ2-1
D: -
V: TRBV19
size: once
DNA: TGTGCCAGTAGTATGGTGGGTGGCAATTCGGAGCAGTTCTTC
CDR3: CASSMVGGNSEQFF

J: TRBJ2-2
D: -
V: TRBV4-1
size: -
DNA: TGCGCCAGCAGCCAAGTTTTCGACCCAAAGACCGGGGAGCTGTTTTTT
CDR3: CASSQVFDPKTGELFF

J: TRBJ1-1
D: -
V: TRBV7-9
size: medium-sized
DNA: TGTGCCAGCAGCTTAGCTTTAGGGTCGGGCGCTGAAGCTTTCTTT
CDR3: CASSLALGSGAEAFF

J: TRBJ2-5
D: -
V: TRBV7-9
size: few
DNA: TGTGCCAGCAGCTTATTCTCTCAAGAGACCCAGTACTTC
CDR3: CASSLFSQETQYF